Following are 14 T cell receptor beta chains from one sample sequenced in a study of blood T cells in healthy people across ages. The authors ran a second PCR of 7 to 11 cycles using a sample-barcoded 5' primer and a J-beta primer mix. One entry per CDR3 protein, called by TCRdb with MiXCR from the 5' RACE reads. The sample yields more than 1.4 million distinct CDR3 sequences, roughly 40% seen once. Source material: blood. These receptors were collected from a woman aged 18-35 years in good health.

The chain couples TRBV5-1 to TRBJ2-1; D remains ambiguous. The CDR3 has 16 amino acids. Trimming removed 0 bases at V and 0 bases at J, with 10 bases between. Looked up from germline, CDR1 is SGHRS and CDR2 is YFSETQ. CDR3 sequence: CASSLVIASSYNEQFF. In DNA, the CDR3 is TGCGCCAGCAGCTTGGTAATAGCAAGCTCCTACAATGAGCAGTTCTTC.

V gene TRBV7-9 combines with J gene TRBJ2-2; no reliable D call. Trimming shortened V by 4 bases and J by 6 bases, and 9 bases separated the two germline ends. The CDR3 is made up of 13 amino acids. Germline CDR1 reads SEHNR; CDR2 reads FQNEAQ (reference sequence). The CDR3 bases are TGTGCCAGCAGCTCGGAAATCCCCGGGGAGCTGTTTTTT. Protein: CASSSEIPGELFF.

CDR3 DNA: TGTGCCAGCAGCGCCGCCGTCGGGGGTACTGAAGCTTTCTTT. Its translation: CASSAAVGGTEAFF. This sequence joins TRBV9 and TRBJ1-1, with a weak D call TRBD1 (5 bases). V gave up 3 bases and J gave up 5 bases, with 14 bases separating them. Germline assignment: CDR1 SGDLS and CDR2 YYNGEE. The CDR3 sequence is 14 residues long. Filled out from reference TRBV9 and TRBJ1-1, the complete variable domain reads DSGVTQTPKHLITATGQRVTLRCSPRSGDLSVYWYQQSLDQGLQFLIQYYNGEERAKGNILERFSAQQFPDLHSELNLSSLELGDSALYFCASSAAVGGTEAFFGQGTRLTVV.

The chain uses TRBV7-9 and TRBJ2-3; 8 bases are shared with TRBD2. In germline, CDR1 is SEHNR, CDR2 FQNEAQ (reference sequence). After removal of 4 bases from V and 0 bases from J, the junction contained 9 bases not matched to a gene. There are 17 residues in the CDR3. The CDR3, as DNA: TGTGCCAGCAGCTACCCCATACTAGCGGCTAGCACAGATACGCAGTATTTT. Protein sequence: CASSYPILAASTDTQYF.

This clonotype appeared many times. The chain is built from TRBV7-2 and TRBJ1-1; D is ambiguous. Germline CDR1 is SGHTA and CDR2 is FQGNSA. This CDR3 has 11 residues. Trimming removed 7 bases from V and 3 bases from J, with 6 bases in between. DNA for the CDR3: TGTGCCAGCACCTCGGACACTGAAGCTTTCTTT. It is translated as CASTSDTEAFF.

The rearrangement links TRBV10-3 to TRBJ2-5; TRBD2 agrees at 9 bases. The CDR3 runs 13 residues. In germline, CDR1 is ENHRY, CDR2 SYGVKD. Trimming took 7 bases from V and 11 from J; bases not matched to a gene: 11. The CDR3 bases are TGTGCCATCACTGCGGGAGGGGGGGATGAGCAGTACTTC. It is translated as CAITAGGGDEQYF.

The V gene is TRBV7-2, the J gene TRBJ2-3; 8 positions agree with TRBD2. Germline V CDR1 and CDR2: SGHTA, FQGNSA. Trimming cost V 5 bases and J 4 bases; bases outside gene matches: 5. This CDR3 is 14 amino acids long. The CDR3 DNA reads as TGTGCCAGCAGCCGGGGGGGGGTCCCAGATACGCAGTATTTT. Amino acid sequence: CASSRGGVPDTQYF.

In its sample, this clonotype was seen a few times. The genes are TRBV28 and TRBJ2-4; possible D gene TRBD1, 6 bases. The CDR3 runs 12 residues. Trimming left V 7 bases short and J 13 bases short, with 17 bases between. Per the germline V gene, CDR1 is MDHEN and CDR2 is SYDVKM. CDR3 bases: TGTGCCAGCACCATACAGGGTAGGGAGCAGTACTTC. Its translation: CASTIQGREQYF. Full variable domain (missing parts from reference TRBV28 and TRBJ2-4): DVKVTQSSRYLVKRTGEKVFLECVQDMDHENMFWYRQDPGLGLRLIYFSYDVKMKEKGDIPEGYSVSREKKERFSLILESASTNQTSMYLCASTIQGREQYFGAGTRLSVL.

Remarks on this clonotype: A much larger clone differs from this one at a single base, so this may be a read error. This sequence joins TRBV7-9 and TRBJ1-1; 7 positions match TRBD1. The trim removed 1 base at V and 7 bases at J, leaving 3 bases unmatched. The germline V gene encodes CDR1 SEHNR and CDR2 FQNEAQ (reference sequence). This CDR3 spans 13 amino acids. The CDR3 DNA reads as TGTGCCAGCAGCTTAGAGGGGGACAGTGAAGCTTTCTTT. Protein: CASSLEGDSEAFF.

The chain combines TRBV3-1 with TRBJ2-2; D tentatively fits TRBD1 or TRBD2 (7 bases each). This CDR3 region has 15 residues. The V gene lost 4 bases and the J gene lost 6 bases, with 15 bases spanning the gap. Germline V CDR1 and CDR2: LGHDT, YNNKEL (reference sequence). CDR3 sequence: CASSRASGTAGELFF. Here the CDR3 DNA reads TGTGCCAGCAGCCGGGCCAGCGGGACAGCCGGGGAGCTGTTTTTT.

V is TRBV12-3 or TRBV12-4 and J is TRBJ2-1; maybe TRBD2 (5 bases). The assigned J gene may be wrong: the sequence end matches TRBJ2-7 better. The CDR3 covers 15 residues. The DNA for the CDR3 is TGTGCCAGCAGTCAGGAGGTTAGCTCCTACAATGAGCAGTACTTC. Translated: CASSQEVSSYNEQYF.

The CDR3, as DNA: TGTGCCAGCAGTGATGCGGGGACCCCTGGGGAGCAGTACTTC. This sequence encodes CASSDAGTPGEQYF. The chain carries TRBV6-1 and TRBJ2-7, with D possibly matching TRBD2 (6 bases). V was trimmed by 3 bases and J by 7 bases, leaving 16 bases between them. The V gene's germline CDR1 is MNHNS and CDR2 SASEGT. The CDR3 has 14 amino acids.

This sequence joins TRBV10-3 and TRBJ1-3; D possibly corresponds to TRBD1 (5 bases). The CDR3 totals 16 residues. In germline, CDR1 is ENHRY, CDR2 SYGVKD. Trimming shortened V by 6 bases and J by 0 bases, and 15 bases separated the two germline ends. CDR3 nucleotides: TGTGCCATCAGCGACGGTGGGGGGGGCTCTGGAAACACCATATATTTT. Translating it yields CAISDGGGGSGNTIYF.

This chain links TRBV5-1 with TRBJ1-2; no clear D. The germline V gene encodes CDR1 SGHRS and CDR2 YFSETQ. V was clipped by 4 bases and J by 4 bases, with 14 bases between them. CDR3 length: 14 amino acids. The CDR3 DNA reads TGCGCCAGCAGCACCTCGGACGGCTTCTATGGCTACACCTTC. The encoded protein is CASSTSDGFYGYTF. The entire variable domain, with the rest obtained from reference TRBV5-1 and TRBJ1-2, is as follows: KAGVTQTPRYLIKTRGQQVTLSCSPISGHRSVSWYQQTPGQGLQFLFEYFSETQRNKGNFPGRFSGRQFSNSRSEMNVSTLELGDSALYLCASSTSDGFYGYTFGSGTRLTVV.